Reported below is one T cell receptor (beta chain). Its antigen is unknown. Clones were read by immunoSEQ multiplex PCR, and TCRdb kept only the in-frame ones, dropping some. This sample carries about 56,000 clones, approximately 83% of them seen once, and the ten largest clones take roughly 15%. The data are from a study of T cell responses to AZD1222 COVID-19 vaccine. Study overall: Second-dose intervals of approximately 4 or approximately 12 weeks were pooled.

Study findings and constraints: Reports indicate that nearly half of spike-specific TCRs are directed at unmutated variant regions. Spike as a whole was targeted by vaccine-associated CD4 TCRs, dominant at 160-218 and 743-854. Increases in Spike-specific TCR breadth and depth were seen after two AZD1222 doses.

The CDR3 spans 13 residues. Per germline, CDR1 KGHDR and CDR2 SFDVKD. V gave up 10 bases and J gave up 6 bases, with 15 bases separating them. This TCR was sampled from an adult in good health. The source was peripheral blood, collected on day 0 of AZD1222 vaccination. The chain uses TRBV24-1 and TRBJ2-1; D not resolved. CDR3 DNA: TGTGCCACGGAGAGCCTAGACCTCAATGAGCAGTTCTTC. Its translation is CATESLDLNEQFF.